The next 24 T cell receptor beta chains were all read from a single sample in a study of ipilimumab plus nivolumab after autologous stem cell transplantation. Profiled with immunoSEQ multiplex PCR; TCRdb holds only in-frame clones, not every one. The table lists about 13,000 clones, roughly 72% of them singletons. The specimen was PBMCs, collected in a trial of ipilimumab plus nivolumab as post-transplant consolidation. The receptor source for this set is a male donor with diffuse large B-cell lymphoma.

The V gene is TRBV10-1, the J gene TRBJ1-1, with D maybe TRBD1 (5 bases). Trimming took off 5 bases at V and 6 bases at J, with 10 bases between the two ends. The CDR3 runs 12 residues. Germline V gene data show CDR1 as WNHNN and CDR2 as SYGVQD (reference sequence). The CDR3, as DNA: TGCGCCAGCAGTATGGGGGGGTCTGAAGCTTTCTTT. Residues: CASSMGGSEAFF.

This chain links TRBV5-6 with TRBJ2-1; D is ambiguous. Deletions cut 1 base from V and 6 bases from J, with 17 bases between. In germline, CDR1 is SGHDT, CDR2 YYEEEE. CDR3 length: 16 residues. Here the CDR3 reads CASSLRSTRIGNEQFF. The CDR3 region has the DNA TGTGCCAGCAGCTTGAGGAGCACCAGGATAGGCAATGAGCAGTTCTTC.

The sample holds a few counts of this clone. V is TRBV7-9 and J is TRBJ2-3, with D perhaps TRBD2 (6 bases). Trimming shortened V by 5 bases and J by 1 base, and 13 bases separated the two germline ends. The CDR3 sequence is 15 residues long. The germline V gene encodes CDR1 SEHNR and CDR2 FQNEAQ (reference sequence). The CDR3, as DNA: TGTGCCAGCAGCCGGGGACTGGGGGGCACAGATACGCAGTATTTT. It translates to CASSRGLGGTDTQYF.

The CDR3: CASSSYGYTF. For the CDR3, the DNA is TGTGCCAGCAGTTCCTATGGCTACACCTTC. This chain joins TRBV28 and TRBJ1-2; D uncertain. The V and J ends lost 4 bases and 4 bases respectively, with 1 base between them. Looked up from germline, CDR1 is MDHEN and CDR2 is SYDVKM. The CDR3 sequence is 10 residues long.

This clone has more than one count but fewer than ten. The chain uses TRBV4-3 and TRBJ2-7; D is possibly TRBD2 (5 bases). Germline V lookup: CDR1 LGHNA, CDR2 YSLEER. This CDR3 has 12 amino acids. V was pared by 1 base and J by 8 bases, with 9 bases between. In nucleotides, the CDR3 is TGCGCCAGCAGCCAAGGGCCCGGGAAGCAGTACTTC. Amino acids: CASSQGPGKQYF.

This clone has a single count. The chain has TRBV14 and TRBJ1-2; D unclear. The CDR3 has 15 amino acids. The germline gives CDR1 SGHDN, CDR2 FVKESK. V lost 0 bases and J lost 4, with 12 bases in between. CDR3 sequence (DNA): TGTGCCAGCAGCCAAGATTTGAGGCCGGGCTATGGCTACACCTTC. Its translation is CASSQDLRPGYGYTF.

The J gene is TRBJ1-5, the V gene TRBV7-2; 8 bases are a match to TRBD1. Germline-derived CDR1 and CDR2 are SGHTA and FQGNSA. V was clipped by 3 bases and J by 0 bases; unmatched bases: 13. The CDR3 is made up of 19 amino acids. The CDR3 loop reads CASSLPPGQVGISNQPQHF. CDR3 bases: TGTGCCAGCAGCTTGCCGCCGGGACAGGTGGGGATTAGCAATCAGCCCCAGCATTTT.

The gene calls are TRBV5-1 and TRBJ2-1; 8 nucleotides match TRBD1. J lost 0 bases, V lost 5 bases, and 4 bases had no gene match. Germline values: CDR1 SGHRS, CDR2 YFSETQ. The CDR3 covers 15 residues. The CDR3 reads CASSRTGFSYNEQFF. Written as DNA, the CDR3 is TGCGCCAGCAGTCGGACAGGGTTCTCCTACAATGAGCAGTTCTTC.

The rearrangement links TRBV30 to TRBJ2-2; D is uncertain. Trimming left V 0 bases short and J 6 bases short, with 5 bases between. CDR3 length: 12 amino acids. Germline V CDR1 and CDR2: GTSNPN, SVGIG (reference sequence). The CDR3 sequence is CAWSVGSGELFF. CDR3 nucleotide sequence: TGTGCCTGGAGTGTGGGGTCCGGGGAGCTGTTTTTT.

A word on this clone: The junction departs from the called germline gene at one end, perhaps through a read error. This chain joins TRBV6-1 and TRBJ2-7, with a tentative D call TRBD2 (5 bases). The CDR3 covers 10 residues. Germline V CDR1 and CDR2: MNHNS, SASEGT. CDR3 sequence: CATGIPEQYF. DNA of the CDR3: TGCGCCACCGGGATCCCCGAGCAGTACTTC.

CDR3 DNA: TGTGCCAGCAGCCCGCGACAGGGTCAAACAGATACGCAGTATTTT. Residues: CASSPRQGQTDTQYF. This chain links TRBV13 with TRBJ2-3, with 7 bases matching TRBD1. The V segment lost 5 bases and the J segment 3 bases; nucleotides outside the gene matches: 8. The CDR3 runs to 15 residues. Germline V gene lookup returns CDR1 PRHDT and CDR2 FYEKMQ (reference sequence).

The chain joins TRBV27 to TRBJ2-5; perhaps TRBD1 as D (6 bases). This CDR3 contains 16 residues. V lost 1 base, J lost 4 bases, and 16 bases lay in between. From germline, CDR1 is MNHEY and CDR2 SMNVEV (reference sequence). CDR3 nucleotide sequence: TGTGCCAGCAGTTTATTCGGCAGGGGCGCGCGAGAGACCCAGTACTTC. Residues: CASSLFGRGARETQYF.

In this sample, this clone turned up a few times. This sample also contains other DNA sequences that code for the same CDR3. The chain carries TRBV11-3 and TRBJ2-2; D gene unclear. This CDR3 spans 13 amino acids. V gave up 6 bases and J gave up 1 base, with 6 bases separating them. Germline V CDR1 and CDR2: SGHNT, YENEEA. The CDR3 DNA follows: TGTGCCAGCAGTTTCAGGAACACCGGGGAGCTGTTTTTT. Amino acids: CASSFRNTGELFF.

The chain combines TRBV27 with TRBJ2-7, with D perhaps TRBD1 (6 bases). The ends were cut back, 2 bases at V and 2 bases at J, with 16 bases in the middle. Germline CDR1 MNHEY, CDR2 SMNVEV (reference sequence). The CDR3 runs 16 residues. CDR3 residues: CASSLQQGPATYEQYF. The CDR3 DNA follows: TGTGCCAGCAGTTTACAACAGGGCCCCGCGACCTACGAGCAGTACTTC.

The chain recombines TRBV30 with TRBJ1-2; D is unresolved. Germline V lookup: CDR1 GTSNPN, CDR2 SVGIG (reference sequence). This CDR3 contains 11 residues. The V end lost 0 bases, the J end lost 10 bases, and 9 bases lay between the germline ends. CDR3 sequence (DNA): TGTGCCTGGAGTGTAGCGAGGACCTACACCTTC. It translates to CAWSVARTYTF.

V and J are TRBV2 and TRBJ1-6; no definite D call. Germline V CDR1 and CDR2: SNHLY, FYNNEI. V lost 6 bases and J lost 7, with 10 bases in between. This CDR3 has 13 residues. CDR3 nucleotide sequence: TGTGCCAGCAGAGTATTACCCAATTCACCCCTCCACTTT. It is translated as CASRVLPNSPLHF.

The chain combines TRBV10-2 with TRBJ2-7; 8 bases line up with TRBD1. V shed 6 bases and J 7 bases; nucleotides not matched to a gene: 8. Germline assignment: CDR1 WSHSY and CDR2 SAAADI. This CDR3 comprises 13 residues. The CDR3 region is CASRLGQGWEQYF. The CDR3 region has the DNA TGCGCCAGCAGGCTTGGACAGGGATGGGAGCAGTACTTC.

This chain uses TRBV2 with TRBJ1-1; the match to TRBD1 covers 9 bases. Germline V gene lookup returns CDR1 SNHLY and CDR2 FYNNEI. The CDR3 spans 16 residues. With 6 bases clipped from V and 6 bases from J, the junction kept 14 bases outside the gene matches. CDR3 in amino acids: CASSRDPQGARSEAFF. The CDR3 region has the DNA TGTGCCAGCAGCAGAGACCCACAGGGGGCGAGGTCTGAAGCTTTCTTT.

The J gene is TRBJ1-2, the V gene TRBV4-3; D uncertain. CDR3 length equals 14 residues. V lost 0 bases and J lost 7, with 12 bases in between. In germline, CDR1 is LGHNA, CDR2 YSLEER. The CDR3 sequence: CASSQDHGRVGYTF. The CDR3 nucleotides read TGCGCCAGCAGCCAAGATCATGGAAGGGTTGGCTACACCTTC.

The chain has TRBV19 and TRBJ2-7; the D gene could be TRBD1 or TRBD2 (6 bases each). V lost 6 bases and J lost 6, with 18 bases in between. This CDR3 has 14 amino acids. Looked up from germline, CDR1 is LNHDA and CDR2 is SQIVND (reference sequence). CDR3 coding DNA: TGTGCCAGTAGAGGGGGACGCCAGGGAGGCGAGCAGTACTTC. Its translation is CASRGGRQGGEQYF.

This rearrangement joins TRBV6-1 to TRBJ2-2, with 7 bases that match TRBD1. J lost 4 bases, V lost 3 bases, and 2 bases had no gene match. The CDR3 is 14 amino acids. CDR1 MNHNS and CDR2 SASEGT come from the germline V gene. The CDR3 sequence: CASSDRGFTGELFF. Written as DNA, the CDR3 is TGTGCCAGCAGTGACAGGGGGTTCACCGGGGAGCTGTTTTTT.

This clone has a handful of counts. This rearrangement joins TRBV10-3 to TRBJ2-3; possible D gene TRBD1, 5 bases. The CDR3 is 15 residues long. Germline V gene data show CDR1 as ENHRY and CDR2 as SYGVKD. V lost 6 bases to trimming and J lost 2 bases, with 15 bases between them. The CDR3 region is CAIRAGLQATDTQYF. The DNA of the CDR3 is TGTGCCATCAGGGCCGGGCTACAGGCCACAGATACGCAGTATTTT.

The chain carries TRBV6-1 and TRBJ1-4; the D is unclear. The length of the CDR3 is 10 residues. CDR1 is MNHNS and CDR2 is SASEGT in the germline V gene. Trimming left V 5 bases short and J 8 bases short, with 3 bases between. The CDR3 DNA follows: TGTGCCAGCAGTAGAGAAAAACTGTTTTTT. It yields the protein CASSREKLFF.

The DNA of the CDR3 is TGCGCCAGCAGCCACCTCGGGTGGCTTAATTCACCCCTCCACTTT. This gives the protein CASSHLGWLNSPLHF. The chain links TRBV4-1 to TRBJ1-6; the D is unclear. The CDR3 extends over 15 amino acids. Germline lookup yields CDR1 MGHRA and CDR2 YSYEKL. Trimming removed 3 bases from V and 6 bases from J, with 12 bases in between.